This record covers a single T cell receptor beta chain. Its cognate antigen is unknown. The data belong to a study of T cell clonotyping in hematopoietic cell transplantation. At the level of the study: Pretransplant recipient samples were taken after cytoreduction. Findings of the study overall: At the given depth, recipient repertoires were over 95% de novo clonotypes. Graft donor and pretransplant recipient Inverse Simpson Index values predicted broader posttransplant TCR diversity. After transplant, recipient diversity fell while pathologically expanded clonotypes grew through day 180.

The protocol was immunoSEQ multiplex PCR, while the TCRdb copy is restricted to in-frame clones and leaves out a portion. Counted here are some 36,000 clones, 90% to 95% occurring once; the ten biggest clones make up about 1.6%. The V and J ends lost 0 bases and 1 base respectively, with 6 bases between them. The CDR3 has 14 amino acids. Germline CDR1 reads SGHRS; CDR2 reads YFSETQ. Regarding time point: recipient sample about 28 days before transplant, after cytoreduction. The sequence derives from a man between 40 and 49 years old with chronic myeloid leukemia. Some clones in this sample may be carry-over from other donors' samples. The input for sequencing was peripheral blood mononuclear cells, taken before stem cell transplant. The chain has TRBV5-1 and TRBJ2-3, with D unclear. The CDR3 region is CASSLEGRTDTQYF. CDR3 coding DNA: TGCGCCAGCAGCTTGGAAGGGCGCACAGATACGCAGTATTTT.